The 2 T cell receptor beta chains in this list originate from one sample, sequenced in a study of blood T cell repertoires in COVID-19. The method was immunoSEQ multiplex PCR; TCRdb's version includes in-frame clones alone and lacks a portion of them. Of about 46,000 clones listed, approximately 88% were seen once; the top ten hold around 8.6%. Sequencing used peripheral blood. Every receptor here comes from a man in his fifties or sixties with acute or convalescent COVID-19.

The chain combines TRBV5-1 with TRBJ1-1; 7 nucleotides match TRBD1. J was trimmed by 5 bases and V by 4 bases; bases with no gene match: 5. The CDR3 covers 13 residues. CDR1 is SGHRS, CDR2 YFSETQ, per germline. In nucleotides, the CDR3 is TGCGCCAGCAGCACGAAGACAGGGACTGAAGCTTTCTTT. It translates to CASSTKTGTEAFF.

In its sample, this clone was seen once. The chain uses TRBV14 and TRBJ1-1; a possible D gene is TRBD1 (5 bases). The germline V and J ends were trimmed by 2 bases and 4 bases, with 8 bases remaining between them. Per the germline V gene, CDR1 is SGHDN and CDR2 is FVKESK. This CDR3 is 13 amino acids long. The CDR3 nucleotides are TGTGCCAGCAGCCAAAGCAGGGTCACTGAAGCTTTCTTT. Encoded protein: CASSQSRVTEAFF.